One and the same sample provided the 2 T cell receptor beta chains below, sequenced in a study of blood T cell repertoires in COVID-19. The table came from immunoSEQ multiplex PCR; TCRdb's copy has only in-frame clones and leaves some out. The sample records more than 85,000 clones, 70% to 90% being singletons. The source material was peripheral blood. These receptors were obtained from a human donor in a cohort sampled during active COVID-19.

V is TRBV29-1 and J is TRBJ2-5; D might be TRBD1 (5 bases). CDR1 and CDR2 (germline): SQVTM, ANQGSEA. Deletions cut 4 bases from V and 5 bases from J, with 14 bases between. There are 13 residues in the CDR3. The chain's CDR3 is CSVVGAYRETQYF. Here the CDR3 DNA reads TGCAGCGTTGTTGGGGCCTACCGGGAGACCCAGTACTTC.

The V gene is TRBV4-1, the J gene TRBJ1-1, with D possibly being TRBD1 (5 bases). The V gene lost 4 bases and the J gene lost 4 bases, with 19 bases spanning the gap. This CDR3 is built from 16 residues. CDR1 and CDR2 (germline): MGHRA, YSYEKL. CDR3 loop: CASSLEGRGDGTEAFF. The CDR3 coding sequence is TGCGCCAGCAGCCTAGAGGGACGGGGGGACGGCACTGAAGCTTTCTTT.